This T cell receptor (beta chain) was recorded in a study of regulatory T cells in long-lasting Graves disease. Study-level findings and limits: Only peripheral blood was studied, not thyroid tissue. Persistent disease showed a preference for TRBV28, TRBJ1-2 and TRBJ2-5.

V was cut by 4 bases and J by 3 bases, with 13 bases left in between. Germline V gene sequence: CDR1 MRHNA, CDR2 SNTAGT. This CDR3 comprises 14 residues. Arm-PCR of CDR3 regions and iRepertoire HTBI primers were the basis on which TCR beta libraries were built. TCRdb ran MiXCR on the multiplex PCR reads and lists one entry per CDR3 protein. Among a few hundred thousand distinct CDR3 sequences listed, approximately 23% were seen once. This sample's time point: persistent/refractory GD, antithyroid drugs over 5 years with positive TRAb. There was RNA extracted from PBMCs, and the TCR library was made from it. With respect to this clonotype: Its antigen is not known.

The sample in question was peripheral blood mononuclear cells (PBMCs), obtained when the disease was refractory, from a patient treated with antithyroid drugs. This receptor was identified in a female donor with Graves disease. The chain has TRBV6-4 and TRBJ2-7; D may be TRBD1 (5 bases). The chain's CDR3 is CASSGGGQGYEQYF. CDR3 bases: TGTGCCAGCAGTGGAGGTGGACAAGGCTACGAGCAGTACTTC.